This record covers a single T cell receptor beta chain. This entry is derived from a study of blood T cell repertoires in COVID-19. Study background: Specimens from acute and convalescent COVID-19 originated in the United States, Italy and Spain. Sample material is recorded as cDNA or gDNA derived from T cells, B-cell-depleted T cells, or PBMCs.

Authors' analysis steps: Reference gene primers were amplified, and this amplification served to estimate nucleated cell counts. The protocol was immunoSEQ multiplex PCR, while the TCRdb copy is restricted to in-frame clones and leaves out a portion. V, J and clone size were drawn from that table, and D and trimming were deduced from the DNA. The sample includes 55,000 to 65,000 clones, 65% to 85% of them seen just once. The germline V gene has CDR1 MNHEY and CDR2 SVGAGI. Trimming shortened V by 6 bases and J by 3 bases, and 9 bases separated the two germline ends. The CDR3 loop spans 12 amino acids.

V is TRBV6-5 and J is TRBJ2-7; D is unclear. The receptor was derived from a man aged 55 to 69 with acute or convalescent COVID-19. Specimen: peripheral blood. CDR3 in amino acids: CASRLRNYEQYF. In nucleotides, the CDR3 is TGTGCCAGCAGGCTCAGAAACTACGAGCAGTACTTC.